This T cell receptor beta chain was obtained from a study of blood T cell repertoires in COVID-19 (dated by TCRdb to the early 2020s). Concerning the study at large: Samples covering the acute and convalescent phases of COVID-19 were provided by collaborators in the United States, Italy and Spain. Where available, HLA class I and class II types were obtained from metadata supplied by the sample provider rather than from assay-based typing. The material from the prospective study consisted of cDNA or gDNA derived from T cells, B-cell-depleted T cells, or PBMCs. The sample metadata nearly always contained a de-identified subject ID, COVID-19 status, age in years and sex. The repertoires were made available in a free public database intended to serve as a resource for research on the immune response to SARS-CoV-2. The dataset comprised deeply sampled blood TCRbeta repertoires from subjects exposed to, actively infected with, or recovered from COVID-19. The samples were drawn from two sources: the first 160 participants of the ongoing ImmuneRACE study, and over 1,000 subjects contributed by 6 global collaborators.

A remark on this clone: There is no known antigen for this receptor. Within one base of it there is no much larger clone, and no base qualities were kept.

Each collaborating institution followed its own protocols to collect whole blood in K2EDTA tubes. Collaborator samples were shipped for TCRbeta analysis as frozen whole blood, isolated PBMCs, or DNA extracted from either sample type. TCRbeta CDR3 regions were amplified from genomic DNA by means of the immunoSEQ Assay, a bias-controlled multiplex PCR. For the original study's pipeline: Within the assay, amplification of reference gene primers was used to estimate how many nucleated cells each sample contained. To quantify the absolute abundance of each unique TCRbeta CDR3 rearrangement, sequence reads were collapsed and filtered. For each sample, productive Simpson clonality was calculated as the square root of Simpson's diversity index over productive rearrangements. TCRdb holds this immuneACCESS table with in-frame rearrangements only. Some clones are missing; in checked studies, unresolved V genes explain under half, and the rest has no known cause. V, J and clone size reflect that table, while D and trimming were determined from the DNA. Across this sample there are about 200,000 clones, with around 80% seen only once. The ten largest clonotypes hold under 11% of the sample.

Including the terminal cysteine and phenylalanine, the CDR3 comprises 12 residues. The retained sequence is limited to the CDR3, 36 bases, with the frame set at the first base. CDR1 and CDR2, per the germline V gene (reference sequence), are LNHDA and SQIVND. Between the V and J ends, shortened by 6 bases and 6 bases respectively, the junction contains 10 bases. Here is what the overall study found, with its caveats: Clinical and demographic metadata were provided uncurated, with the amount varying by source and participant.

The chain is assembled from TRBV19 and TRBJ2-3; TRBD1 is possibly the D segment (6 matching bases). This receptor was taken from a woman older than 75 with acute or convalescent COVID-19. Specimen: peripheral blood. The base sequence is TGTGCCAGTAGGACCCAGGGGGATACGCAGTATTTT. It is translated as CASRTQGDTQYF.